Following are 23 T cell receptor beta chains from one sample sequenced in a study of blood T cell repertoires in COVID-19. Repertoires were generated with immunoSEQ multiplex PCR, while TCRdb's copy carries only in-frame clones and drops some. This table holds around 68,000 clones, roughly nine tenths found once. The sample comprised peripheral blood. The receptor set was obtained from a man aged 50 or older with active COVID-19.

The chain couples TRBV30 to TRBJ2-1; D uncertain. This CDR3 comprises 12 residues. V gave up 2 bases and J gave up 3 bases, with 5 bases separating them. Germline V gene sequence: CDR1 GTSNPN, CDR2 SVGIG (reference sequence). The CDR3 protein is CAWSPSYNEQFF. CDR3 nucleotide sequence: TGTGCCTGGAGTCCCAGCTACAATGAGCAGTTCTTC.

The rearrangement links TRBV2 to TRBJ2-3; TRBD2 aligns across 8 bases. Losses at the gene ends were 7 bases for V and 5 bases for J; bases not matched to a gene: 14. Per germline, CDR1 SNHLY and CDR2 FYNNEI. This CDR3 has 16 residues. As DNA, the CDR3 is TGTGCCAGCAAGACAGTGGCGGGGGGTGGTCGAGATACGCAGTATTTT. Protein sequence: CASKTVAGGGRDTQYF.

V is TRBV7-8 and J is TRBJ2-1, with 11 bases that match TRBD1. The CDR3 is 16 amino acids. The trim removed 5 bases at V and 2 bases at J, leaving 5 bases unmatched. Germline V gene sequence: CDR1 SGHVS, CDR2 FQNEAQ. In DNA, the CDR3 is TGTGCCAGCAGCAAGGACAGGGGGCCCACCTACAATGAGCAGTTCTTC. Its protein is CASSKDRGPTYNEQFF. Full variable domain (missing parts from reference TRBV7-8 and TRBJ2-1): GAGVSQSPRYKVAKRGQDVALRCDPISGHVSLFWYQQALGQGPEFLTYFQNEAQLDKSGLPSDRFFAERPEGSVSTLKIQRTQQEDSAVYLCASSKDRGPTYNEQFFGPGTRLTVL.

The V call is TRBV5-6, the J call TRBJ1-5, with 9 nucleotides matching TRBD1. The CDR3 is 17 amino acids. From germline, CDR1 is SGHDT and CDR2 YYEEEE. V lost 2 bases and J lost 2; bases outside the gene matches: 8. CDR3 protein: CASSFYRGRGGNQPQHF. CDR3 nucleotides: TGTGCCAGCAGCTTCTACAGGGGGCGCGGGGGCAATCAGCCCCAGCATTTT. Combining the CDR3 with reference TRBV5-6 and TRBJ1-5 gives the whole variable domain DAGVTQSPTHLIKTRGQQVTLRCSPKSGHDTVSWYQQALGQGPQFIFQYYEEEERQRGNFPDRFSGHQFPNYSSELNVNALLLGDSALYLCASSFYRGRGGNQPQHFGDGTRLSIL.

The rearrangement uses TRBV10-3 and TRBJ2-1; 7 bases agree with TRBD2. The CDR3 covers 14 residues. The germline V gene has CDR1 ENHRY and CDR2 SYGVKD. Trimming took 10 bases from V and 7 from J; bases not matched to a gene: 13. CDR3 sequence reads: CATWPSGLGNEQFF. CDR3 nucleotides: TGTGCCACCTGGCCTAGCGGTCTGGGGAATGAGCAGTTCTTC.

As for this clone: At one of its ends the junction is not consistent with the germline gene, which may arise from a read error. The chain carries TRBV3-1 (or the pseudogene TRBV3-2) and TRBJ2-1; a possible D gene is TRBD2 (7 bases). The CDR3 length is 15 residues. The germline gives CDR1 LGHDT, CDR2 YNNKEL (reference sequence). The CDR3 loop reads CASSQGGDSYNEQFF. The CDR3 DNA reads as TGTGCCAGCAGTCAAGGGGGGGACTCCTACAATGAGCAGTTCTTC.

The V gene is TRBV7-8, the J gene TRBJ2-7; 8 bases are shared with TRBD2. This CDR3 is 16 amino acids long. Trimming cost V 1 base and J 4 bases; bases outside gene matches: 9. Germline V gives CDR1 SGHVS, CDR2 FQNEAQ. The CDR3 spells CASSLVLAGLTYEQYF. In DNA, the CDR3 is TGTGCCAGCAGCTTAGTGTTAGCGGGGTTAACGTACGAGCAGTACTTC.

This clone was picked up a small number of times. The chain couples TRBV4-1 to TRBJ1-6; tentative D call: TRBD1 (6 bases). The CDR3 covers 13 residues. V was cut by 3 bases and J by 10 bases, with 10 bases left in between. CDR1 MGHRA and CDR2 YSYEKL come from the germline V gene. The CDR3 DNA sequence: TGCGCCAGCAGCCAGGACAGTATCTCACCCCTCCACTTT. This translates into CASSQDSISPLHF.

V usage is TRBV5-6 and J usage is TRBJ2-7, with 9 positions matching TRBD2. This CDR3 has 16 amino acids. V was clipped by 0 bases and J by 3 bases; unmatched bases: 7. Germline CDR1 is SGHDT and CDR2 is YYEEEE. In DNA form, the CDR3 reads TGTGCCAGCAGCTTGGCCATGGGAGCGGGGGGCTACGAGCAGTACTTC. Amino acid sequence: CASSLAMGAGGYEQYF. Full variable domain (missing parts from reference TRBV5-6 and TRBJ2-7): DAGVTQSPTHLIKTRGQQVTLRCSPKSGHDTVSWYQQALGQGPQFIFQYYEEEERQRGNFPDRFSGHQFPNYSSELNVNALLLGDSALYLCASSLAMGAGGYEQYFGPGTRLTVT.

The genes are TRBV5-4 and TRBJ1-1, with a weak D call TRBD1 (6 bases). Trimming removed 3 bases at V and 0 bases at J, with 18 bases between. CDR1 and CDR2 from the germline V gene are SGHNT and YYREEE (reference sequence). The CDR3 loop spans 17 amino acids. The CDR3, as DNA: TGTGCCAGCAGCTCCTTACCGGGGGGGCGAATGAACACTGAAGCTTTCTTT. It translates to CASSSLPGGRMNTEAFF. Full variable domain (outside the CDR3, taken from reference TRBV5-4 and TRBJ1-1): ETGVTQSPTHLIKTRGQQVTLRCSSQSGHNTVSWYQQALGQGPQFIFQYYREEENGRGNFPPRFSGLQFPNYSSELNVNALELDDSALYLCASSSLPGGRMNTEAFFGQGTRLTVV.

The chain uses TRBV5-1 and TRBJ2-5; 12 bases agree with TRBD2. Germline lookup yields CDR1 SGHRS and CDR2 YFSETQ. This CDR3 has 16 residues. Germline trimming cut 3 bases from V and 1 base from J; bases unmatched to any gene: 4. The CDR3 DNA sequence: TGCGCCAGCAGCTCCCTAGCGGGGGGGGGCCAAGAGACCCAGTACTTC. Amino acids: CASSSLAGGGQETQYF.

This clone has a handful of counts. The rearrangement joins TRBV6-2 or TRBV6-3 to TRBJ1-6, with 7 bases that match TRBD1. Germline V gives CDR1 MNHEY, CDR2 SVGEGT. V was pared by 5 bases and J by 7 bases, with 8 bases of the junction left unmatched. There are 15 residues in the CDR3. CDR3 DNA: TGTGCCAGCAGTACCTCGACAGGGCCCAATTCACCCCTCCACTTT. This encodes CASSTSTGPNSPLHF.

The chain recombines TRBV6-5 with TRBJ2-7, with D possibly matching TRBD2 (5 bases). The CDR3 runs to 15 residues. Trimming pared 6 bases from V and 0 bases from J, leaving 15 bases between. Germline lookup yields CDR1 MNHEY and CDR2 SVGAGI. The DNA of the CDR3 is TGTGCCAGCAGGACGACTGGACTCCGCTCCTACGAGCAGTACTTC. It translates to CASRTTGLRSYEQYF.

The chain employs TRBV6-4 and TRBJ2-1; 8 bases match TRBD1. This CDR3 has 15 residues. V lost 5 bases, J lost 3 bases, and 6 bases stayed unmatched. Per germline, CDR1 MRHNA and CDR2 SNTAGT. The CDR3 region has the DNA TGTGCCAGCAGTCCAGACAGGGGAGGCTACAATGAGCAGTTCTTC. Translation gives CASSPDRGGYNEQFF.

The chain links TRBV5-4 to TRBJ2-1, with D hard to call. V was clipped by 4 bases and J by 6 bases, with 11 bases between them. Germline CDR1 and CDR2: SGHNT and YYREEE (reference sequence). The CDR3 has 13 residues. The CDR3 DNA is TGTGCCAGCAGCGATAGCAGTCGCAATGAGCAGTTCTTC. This gives the protein CASSDSSRNEQFF.

A word on this clone: Other DNA sequences in this sample translate to the same CDR3. This chain connects TRBV18 to TRBJ1-2, with 11 nucleotides matching TRBD1. Germline values: CDR1 KGHSH, CDR2 LQKENI. The CDR3 sequence is 15 residues long. V shed 0 bases and J 6 bases; nucleotides not matched to a gene: 3. DNA of the CDR3: TGTGCCAGCTCACCACCGGGACAGGGGGAGCATGGCTACACCTTC. The encoded protein is CASSPPGQGEHGYTF.

The V call is TRBV4-1, the J call TRBJ2-2; possibly TRBD1 for D (7 bases). V lost 4 bases and J 7 bases, leaving 16 bases between the germline ends. This CDR3 spans 15 amino acids. Germline CDR1 is MGHRA and CDR2 is YSYEKL. DNA for the CDR3: TGCGCCAGCAGCCTCAACCAGGGGGGATTCGGGGAGCTGTTTTTT. Amino acid sequence: CASSLNQGGFGELFF.

This clone was seen a few times. This sequence joins TRBV9 and TRBJ2-3, with D tentatively TRBD2 (5 bases). The CDR3 loop spans 15 amino acids. From germline, CDR1 is SGDLS and CDR2 YYNGEE. Trimming left V 4 bases short and J 6 bases short, with 18 bases between. CDR3 DNA: TGTGCCAGCAGCCTCAGAGGGATGAGCGCCGATACGCAGTATTTT. This translates into CASSLRGMSADTQYF.

This clone appeared once. The chain employs TRBV29-1 and TRBJ1-3; no clear D gene. Germline CDR1 reads SQVTM; CDR2 reads ANQGSEA. The germline V and J ends were trimmed by 7 bases and 0 bases, with 10 bases remaining between them. CDR3 length equals 13 residues. The CDR3: CSASEVSGNTIYF. CDR3 nucleotides: TGCAGCGCGTCGGAGGTCTCTGGAAACACCATATATTTT.

The chain carries TRBV2 and TRBJ2-5, with 7 nucleotides matching TRBD1. Trimming took 4 bases from V and 4 from J; bases not matched to a gene: 9. The CDR3 has 15 residues. CDR1 and CDR2 (germline): SNHLY, FYNNEI. CDR3 region: CASSADRPGGETQYF. CDR3 bases: TGTGCCAGCAGTGCGGACAGGCCTGGAGGAGAGACCCAGTACTTC.

Only one count was recorded for this clone. The rearrangement joins TRBV5-1 to TRBJ2-2; maybe TRBD2 (7 bases). V dropped 1 base and J dropped 0 bases, with 10 bases sitting between them. CDR3 length: 16 residues. Germline lookup yields CDR1 SGHRS and CDR2 YFSETQ. The CDR3 sequence is CASSLWGGPNTGELFF. CDR3 DNA sequence: TGCGCCAGCAGCTTGTGGGGGGGCCCGAACACCGGGGAGCTGTTTTTT.

This clone was counted between two and nine times. The chain uses TRBV3-1 (or the pseudogene TRBV3-2) and TRBJ1-5; D remains ambiguous. Germline loops: CDR1 LGHDT, CDR2 YNNKEL (reference sequence). Trimming removed 1 base at V and 2 bases at J, with 12 bases between. The CDR3 has 16 amino acids. DNA for the CDR3: TGTGCCAGCAGCCAAGTAACAAGGAGTGGCAATCAGCCCCAGCATTTT. The encoded protein is CASSQVTRSGNQPQHF.

CDR3 loop: CASSGGQGGFQPQHF. The CDR3 DNA reads as TGTGCCAGCAGTGGGGGACAGGGGGGGTTTCAGCCCCAGCATTTT. The rearrangement joins TRBV27 to TRBJ1-5, with 11 bases that match TRBD1. This CDR3 region has 15 residues. V dropped 5 bases and J dropped 6; count of bases not matched to a gene: 6. Looked up from germline, CDR1 is MNHEY and CDR2 is SMNVEV (reference sequence).